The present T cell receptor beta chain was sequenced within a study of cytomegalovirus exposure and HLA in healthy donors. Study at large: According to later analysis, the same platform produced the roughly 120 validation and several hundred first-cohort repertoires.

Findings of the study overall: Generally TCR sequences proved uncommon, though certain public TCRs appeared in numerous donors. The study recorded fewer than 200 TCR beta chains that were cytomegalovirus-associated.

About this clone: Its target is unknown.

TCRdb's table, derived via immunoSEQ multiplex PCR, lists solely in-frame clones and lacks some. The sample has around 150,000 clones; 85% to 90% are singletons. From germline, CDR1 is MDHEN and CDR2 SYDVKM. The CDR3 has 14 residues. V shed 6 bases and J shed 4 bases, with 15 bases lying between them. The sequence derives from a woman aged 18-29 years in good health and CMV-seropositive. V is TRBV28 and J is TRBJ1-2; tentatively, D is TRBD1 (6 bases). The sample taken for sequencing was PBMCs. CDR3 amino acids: CASSPGTSGYGYTF. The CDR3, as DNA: TGTGCCAGCAGCCCAGGGACATCGGGCTATGGCTACACCTTC.